Listed here are 2 T cell receptor beta chains from one sample, sequenced in a study of blood T cell repertoires in COVID-19. The data were produced by immunoSEQ multiplex PCR, yet TCRdb's version contains in-frame clones alone and is incomplete. The data show almost 400,000 clones, around nine tenths seen once. The specimen sequenced was PBMCs or T cells enriched from blood (not recorded which). These receptors all come from a woman in her 30s who had recovered from COVID-19.

The chain carries TRBV30 and TRBJ2-2, with D hard to call. V shed 8 bases and J shed 4 bases, with 11 bases lying between them. This CDR3 comprises 12 residues. Germline assignment: CDR1 GTSNPN and CDR2 SVGIG (reference sequence). This CDR3 reads CAGSTSTGELFF. In DNA, the CDR3 is TGTGCCGGTAGCACCAGCACCGGGGAGCTGTTTTTT.

The V and J genes are TRBV27 and TRBJ2-1; D unresolved. V lost 0 bases, J lost 7 bases, and 7 bases lay in between. Germline CDR1 and CDR2: MNHEY and SMNVEV (reference sequence). CDR3 length equals 13 residues. The CDR3 nucleotides read TGTGCCAGCAGTTTATCATCCGGGAATGAGCAGTTCTTC. This sequence encodes CASSLSSGNEQFF.